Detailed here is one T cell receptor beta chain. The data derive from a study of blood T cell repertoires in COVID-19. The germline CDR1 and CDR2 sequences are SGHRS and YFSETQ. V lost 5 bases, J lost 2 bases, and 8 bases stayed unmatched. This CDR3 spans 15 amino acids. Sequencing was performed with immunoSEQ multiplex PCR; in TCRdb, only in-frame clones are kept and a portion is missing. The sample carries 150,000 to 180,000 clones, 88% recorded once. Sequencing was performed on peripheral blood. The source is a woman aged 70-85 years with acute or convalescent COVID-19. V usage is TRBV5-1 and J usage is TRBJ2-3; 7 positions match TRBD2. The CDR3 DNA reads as TGCGCCAGCAGTTACGGGAGGCAGTCCACAGATACGCAGTATTTT. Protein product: CASSYGRQSTDTQYF. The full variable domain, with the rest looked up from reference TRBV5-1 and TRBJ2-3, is KAGVTQTPRYLIKTRGQQVTLSCSPISGHRSVSWYQQTPGQGLQFLFEYFSETQRNKGNFPGRFSGRQFSNSRSEMNVSTLELGDSALYLCASSYGRQSTDTQYFGPGTRLTVL.